Following are 19 T cell receptor beta chains from one sample sequenced in a study of PD-L1 blockade in urothelial cancer. This table comes from immunoSEQ multiplex PCR, and its TCRdb copy is limited to in-frame clones, with some not included. This sample has tens of thousands of clones, with around 80% found just once. The sample consisted of PBMCs, taken around atezolizumab (anti-PD-L1) treatment. These receptors came from a man aged 65 to 79 with urothelial cancer.

This clone was seen once. V usage is TRBV25-1 and J usage is TRBJ1-5; 8 bases map to TRBD1. Unmatched junction bases numbered 6, after V lost 6 bases and J lost 5 bases. This CDR3 comprises 14 residues. Germline V CDR1 and CDR2: MGHDK, SYGVNS. The CDR3 DNA follows: TGTGCCAGCAGCAGACAGGGGTCTTATCAGCCCCAGCATTTT. Translating it yields CASSRQGSYQPQHF.

The CDR3 loop is CSVEGGPGLGSYEQYF. CDR3 coding DNA: TGCAGCGTTGAAGGGGGGCCGGGGTTGGGGTCCTACGAGCAGTACTTC. The J gene is TRBJ2-7, the V gene TRBV29-1, with D maybe TRBD1 (6 bases). Germline CDR1 is SQVTM and CDR2 is ANQGSEA. Trimming took 1 base from V and 1 from J, leaving 17 bases between them. This CDR3 is built from 16 residues.

The chain combines TRBV5-6 with TRBJ2-6; 9 nucleotides align to TRBD1. The V and J ends lost 0 bases and 0 bases, in that order; junction bases with no gene match: 7. Germline CDR1 SGHDT, CDR2 YYEEEE. CDR3 length: 19 residues. The CDR3 region is CASSLGTGAQLSGANVLTF. The CDR3 DNA is TGTGCCAGCAGCTTGGGGACAGGGGCACAACTCTCTGGGGCCAACGTCCTGACTTTC. The full variable domain, completed using reference TRBV5-6 and TRBJ2-6, is DAGVTQSPTHLIKTRGQQVTLRCSPKSGHDTVSWYQQALGQGPQFIFQYYEEEERQRGNFPDRFSGHQFPNYSSELNVNALLLGDSALYLCASSLGTGAQLSGANVLTFGAGSRLTVL.

In this sample, this clone turned up once. The chain couples TRBV5-6 to TRBJ1-4; TRBD1 agrees at 11 bases. Germline V gene lookup returns CDR1 SGHDT and CDR2 YYEEEE. This CDR3 has 14 residues. The V segment lost 3 bases and the J segment 7 bases; nucleotides outside the gene matches: 2. The CDR3 sequence: CASSSGTGGEKLFF. The CDR3 DNA reads TGTGCCAGCAGCTCCGGGACAGGGGGTGAAAAACTGTTTTTT.

V gene TRBV21-1 combines with J gene TRBJ1-3. TRBV21-1 is shown as a pseudogene. The CDR3 sequence is 15 residues long. CDR3 DNA sequence: TGTGCCAGCAGCAGTCGAATTGGCGTCGGGAACACCATATATTTT. Protein product: CASSSRIGVGNTIYF.

V is TRBV25-1 and J is TRBJ2-1, with 13 bases that match TRBD2. Germline CDR1 and CDR2: MGHDK and SYGVNS. There are 15 residues in the CDR3. The V gene end was trimmed by 4 bases and the J gene end by 9 bases; junction bases not matched to a gene: 6. The CDR3 DNA reads as TGTGCCAGCAGTGCACTAGCGGGGGGGCCGAGTGAGCAGTTCTTC. This encodes CASSALAGGPSEQFF. Drawing the rest from reference TRBV25-1 and TRBJ2-1, the complete variable domain is EADIYQTPRYLVIGTGKKITLECSQTMGHDKMYWYQQDPGMELHLIHYSYGVNSTEKGDLSSESTVSRIRTEHFPLTLESARPSHTSQYLCASSALAGGPSEQFFGPGTRLTVL.

The chain recombines TRBV7-3 with TRBJ2-7; 9 bases are a match to TRBD2. The CDR3 runs to 15 residues. The germline gives CDR1 SGHTA, CDR2 FQGTGA. Germline trimming cut 5 bases from V and 0 bases from J; bases unmatched to any gene: 5. The CDR3 loop is CASSPAGGSSYEQYF. The CDR3 DNA is TGTGCCAGCAGCCCAGCGGGAGGTAGCTCCTACGAGCAGTACTTC.

V gene TRBV11-2 combines with J gene TRBJ2-1; TRBD2 agrees at 8 bases. V lost 0 bases, J lost 7 bases, and 8 bases stayed unmatched. Per the germline V gene, CDR1 is SGHAT and CDR2 is FQNNGV. The CDR3 covers 16 residues. Here the CDR3 reads CASSLDLASGGNEQFF. DNA for the CDR3: TGTGCCAGCAGCTTAGATCTGGCCAGCGGGGGTAATGAGCAGTTCTTC.

V usage is TRBV30 and J usage is TRBJ2-5; 9 positions match TRBD2. Trimming removed 0 bases from V and 4 bases from J; junction bases left unmatched: 0. Germline loops: CDR1 GTSNPN, CDR2 SVGIG (reference sequence). This CDR3 is built from 13 residues. CDR3 sequence: CAWSVLAGETQYF. Here the CDR3 DNA reads TGTGCCTGGAGTGTACTAGCGGGAGAGACCCAGTACTTC. The variable domain in full, completed from reference TRBV30 and TRBJ2-5, reads SQTIHQWPATLVQPVGSPLSLECTVEGTSNPNLYWYRQAAGRGLQLLFYSVGIGQISSEVPQNLSASRPQDRQFILSSKKLLLSDSGFYLCAWSVLAGETQYFGPGTRLLVL.

This clone was picked up a small number of times. The V call is TRBV11-2, the J call TRBJ2-3; 7 positions agree with TRBD2. The CDR3 has 14 amino acids. Germline CDR1 reads SGHAT; CDR2 reads FQNNGV. Germline trimming cut 5 bases from V and 4 bases from J; bases unmatched to any gene: 6. For the CDR3, the DNA is TGTGCCAGCAGCAAAACTAGCGTAGCAGATACGCAGTATTTT. This translates into CASSKTSVADTQYF.

The chain recombines TRBV5-1 with TRBJ1-1, with TRBD1 matching over 7 bases. V lost 5 bases and J lost 3; bases outside the gene matches: 4. CDR1 and CDR2 (germline): SGHRS, YFSETQ. The CDR3 length is 13 residues. This CDR3 is CASRQGVDTEAFF. For the CDR3, the DNA is TGCGCCAGCAGGCAGGGGGTGGACACTGAAGCTTTCTTT.

The chain is built from TRBV21-1 and TRBJ2-7; the D segment call TRBD1 is taken from the table without a DNA check. TRBV21-1 is listed as a pseudogene. CDR3 length equals 14 residues. The CDR3 DNA reads as TGTGCCAGCAGCTTCCAGGGAAGCTCCTACGAGCAGTACTTC. Protein: CASSFQGSSYEQYF.

Written as DNA, the CDR3 is TGTGCCAGCAGTTCTAATAGGGTTATAACAGGGATGGGCTCTGGGGCCAACGTCCTGACTTTC. Amino acids: CASSSNRVITGMGSGANVLTF. The chain joins TRBV27 to TRBJ2-6; D is possibly TRBD1 (6 bases). The length of the CDR3 is 21 residues. The ends were cut back, 4 bases at V and 0 bases at J, with 25 bases in the middle. Germline values: CDR1 MNHEY, CDR2 SMNVEV (reference sequence). Full variable domain (outside the CDR3, taken from reference TRBV27 and TRBJ2-6): EAQVTQNPRYLITVTGKKLTVTCSQNMNHEYMSWYRQDPGLGLRQIYYSMNVEVTDKGDVPEGYKVSRKEKRNFPLILESPSPNQTSLYFCASSSNRVITGMGSGANVLTFGAGSRLTVL.

V is TRBV7-9 and J is TRBJ1-4; 8 nucleotides line up with TRBD1. The junction had 7 bases not matched to a gene; V was cut back by 3 bases and J by 13 bases. There are 13 residues in the CDR3. The V gene's germline CDR1 is SEHNR and CDR2 FQNEAQ (reference sequence). This chain's CDR3 is CASSFYAGGGLFF. The CDR3 region has the DNA TGTGCCAGCAGCTTTTATGCAGGGGGCGGACTGTTTTTT.

V and J are TRBV30 and TRBJ2-2, with D unclear. The germline V gene encodes CDR1 GTSNPN and CDR2 SVGIG (reference sequence). The V end was cut by 4 bases, the J end by 3 bases, with 6 bases between. The CDR3 is 12 residues long. CDR3 sequence (DNA): TGTGCCTGGAAGCCCTACACCGGGGAGCTGTTTTTT. This gives the protein CAWKPYTGELFF.

The CDR3 protein is CASSGTAFNEQFF. The CDR3 DNA sequence: TGTGCCAGCAGCGGGACAGCTTTCAATGAGCAGTTCTTC. The rearrangement uses TRBV2 and TRBJ2-1; the match to TRBD1 covers 7 bases. Per the germline V gene, CDR1 is SNHLY and CDR2 is FYNNEI. The CDR3 runs to 13 residues. With 6 bases clipped from V and 6 bases from J, the junction kept 5 bases outside the gene matches.

A note on this clone: This sample also contains other DNA sequences that code for the same CDR3. The chain couples TRBV6-5 to TRBJ2-3, with 9 bases matching TRBD1. The CDR3 runs to 14 residues. The V segment lost 6 bases and the J segment 3 bases; nucleotides outside the gene matches: 4. Per the germline V gene, CDR1 is MNHEY and CDR2 is SVGAGI. The CDR3 sequence: CASRPTGGTDTQYF. Written as DNA, the CDR3 is TGTGCCAGCAGGCCGACAGGGGGAACAGATACGCAGTATTTT.

The chain has TRBV29-1 and TRBJ2-5; 7 bases match TRBD1. Germline CDR1 and CDR2: SQVTM and ANQGSEA. Trimming at V came to 3 bases and at J to 3 bases, leaving 4 bases not matched to a gene. The CDR3 sequence is 13 residues long. The CDR3 region has the DNA TGCAGCGTTGATGTAGGGGGCGAAGAGACCCAGTACTTC. It encodes CSVDVGGEETQYF.

V gene TRBV9 combines with J gene TRBJ2-3; TRBD2 matches at 8 bases. The trim removed 0 bases at V and 5 bases at J, leaving 2 bases unmatched. Germline lookup yields CDR1 SGDLS and CDR2 YYNGEE. This CDR3 region has 14 residues. CDR3 loop: CASSVGTSRDTQYF. CDR3 DNA: TGTGCCAGCAGCGTAGGGACTAGCCGAGATACGCAGTATTTT.